Following are 27 T cell receptor beta chains from one sample sequenced in a study of T cells in Graves' hyperthyroidism and ophthalmopathy. Amplified regions were TCR beta CDR3 sequences from RNA transcripts. The TCR CDR3 was amplified in a first-round RT-PCR using the HTBI primer set. From the multiplex PCR reads, TCRdb called clonotypes with MiXCR, one entry per CDR3 protein. The table includes about 840,000 distinct CDR3 sequences, about two fifths detected once. What was sequenced was blood. The receptors were gathered from a man between 18 and 29 years old with Graves' hyperthyroidism.

There are a few counts of this clonotype. The rearrangement joins TRBV5-1 to TRBJ2-6; the D gene is possibly TRBD1 (6 bases). This CDR3 comprises 17 residues. Deletions cut 4 bases from V and 3 bases from J, with 17 bases between. Germline V gene sequence: CDR1 SGHRS, CDR2 YFSETQ. CDR3: CASSPDAQGNGANVLTF. The CDR3 DNA is TGCGCCAGCAGCCCCGATGCACAGGGAAATGGGGCCAACGTCCTGACTTTC.

A single count supports this clonotype. The chain couples TRBV29-1 to TRBJ1-1; 7 bases map to TRBD1. This CDR3 has 12 amino acids. The germline V gene has CDR1 SQVTM and CDR2 ANQGSEA. Trimming removed 7 bases from V and 5 bases from J; junction bases left unmatched: 7. CDR3 DNA: TGCAGCGGGACTAGGGGGCGAACTGAAGCTTTCTTT. Protein sequence: CSGTRGRTEAFF.

V gene TRBV9 combines with J gene TRBJ1-2; 9 positions agree with TRBD1. This CDR3 spans 15 amino acids. With V trimmed by 0 bases and J by 7 bases, 7 bases remained unmatched. The V gene's germline CDR1 is SGDLS and CDR2 YYNGEE. CDR3 residues: CASSVVQGAGGGYTF. The CDR3 region has the DNA TGTGCCAGCAGCGTAGTACAGGGGGCAGGTGGTGGCTACACCTTC.

This clonotype was counted ten times or more. J is TRBJ1-2 and V is TRBV7-8; 11 bases agree with TRBD1. Germline lookup yields CDR1 SGHVS and CDR2 FQNEAQ. The CDR3 runs to 15 residues. Unmatched junction bases numbered 9, after V lost 5 bases and J lost 7 bases. In nucleotides, the CDR3 is TGTGCCAGCAGCATACTGGGACAGGGGGTTAGTGGCTACACCTTC. Translating it yields CASSILGQGVSGYTF. Combining the CDR3 with reference TRBV7-8 and TRBJ1-2 gives the whole variable domain GAGVSQSPRYKVAKRGQDVALRCDPISGHVSLFWYQQALGQGPEFLTYFQNEAQLDKSGLPSDRFFAERPEGSVSTLKIQRTQQEDSAVYLCASSILGQGVSGYTFGSGTRLTVV.

V and J are TRBV9 and TRBJ1-1, with D maybe TRBD1 (5 bases). CDR1 SGDLS and CDR2 YYNGEE come from the germline V gene. The CDR3 length is 12 residues. V shed 3 bases and J shed 10 bases, with 13 bases lying between them. The CDR3 spells CASSGDTGVAFF. The CDR3 bases are TGTGCCAGCAGCGGAGACACAGGAGTAGCTTTCTTT.

This chain connects TRBV19 to TRBJ2-2; possibly TRBD1 for D (5 bases). The germline CDR1 and CDR2 sequences are LNHDA and SQIVND (reference sequence). V was shortened by 7 bases and J by 8 bases, with 8 bases between the two germline ends. The CDR3 is 11 amino acids. The DNA of the CDR3 is TGTGCCAGTACCTGGACAGGGGAGCTGTTTTTT. Amino acid sequence: CASTWTGELFF.

This clonotype has only a few counts. The chain recombines TRBV6-1 with TRBJ1-2; TRBD1 aligns across 7 bases. From germline, CDR1 is MNHNS and CDR2 SASEGT. Trimming at V came to 7 bases and at J to 9 bases, leaving 11 bases not matched to a gene. This CDR3 has 13 residues. The CDR3 loop is CASIRTGPFSYTF. CDR3 coding DNA: TGTGCCAGCATCCGGACAGGTCCCTTTAGCTACACCTTC.

This clonotype was counted at least ten times. The gene calls are TRBV4-1 and TRBJ1-6, with TRBD1 as a possible D gene (6 bases). CDR3 length: 13 amino acids. CDR1 is MGHRA and CDR2 is YSYEKL in the germline V gene. Deletions cut 1 base from V and 8 bases from J, with 6 bases between. In nucleotides, the CDR3 is TGCGCCAGCAGCCAAGCAGGGGATTCACCCCTCCACTTT. It specifies CASSQAGDSPLHF.

This clonotype came up a few times. A much more abundant neighbour one base away suggests this may be a read error. V gene TRBV2 combines with J gene TRBJ1-1, with D unclear. Germline V gives CDR1 SNHLY, CDR2 FYNNEI. Trimming removed 11 bases from V and 2 bases from J, with 12 bases in between. The CDR3 has 12 amino acids. CDR3 residues: CARAASNTEAFF. The CDR3 bases are TGTGCCCGAGCGGCCTCAAACACTGAAGCTTTCTTT.

This clonotype showed up just a few times. V and J are TRBV29-1 and TRBJ1-2; perhaps TRBD1 as D (5 bases). Germline V gene lookup returns CDR1 SQVTM and CDR2 ANQGSEA. V dropped 4 bases and J dropped 6 bases, with 15 bases sitting between them. CDR3 length: 13 residues. The CDR3 DNA sequence: TGCAGCGTTGGTCCCAGGGACGCGCATGGCTACACCTTC. This gives the protein CSVGPRDAHGYTF.

The genes are TRBV7-8 and TRBJ2-2, with D perhaps matching TRBD2 (6 bases). The CDR3 runs to 15 residues. Germline lookup yields CDR1 SGHVS and CDR2 FQNEAQ. V lost 4 bases to trimming and J lost 5 bases, with 14 bases between them. The CDR3 loop reads CASSSGLPGTGELFF. CDR3 DNA sequence: TGTGCCAGCAGCTCGGGACTTCCAGGGACCGGGGAGCTGTTTTTT. The full variable domain, with the rest looked up from reference TRBV7-8 and TRBJ2-2, is GAGVSQSPRYKVAKRGQDVALRCDPISGHVSLFWYQQALGQGPEFLTYFQNEAQLDKSGLPSDRFFAERPEGSVSTLKIQRTQQEDSAVYLCASSSGLPGTGELFFGEGSRLTVL.

In regard to this clonotype: This may be a read error, as it is one base from a much larger clone. CDR3 nucleotide sequence: TGTGCCATCAGTGATCCAGCAACCACCCGGGACAGCAACACTGAAGCTTTCTTT. This translates into CAISDPATTRDSNTEAFF. This chain links TRBV10-3 with TRBJ1-1, with 7 bases fitting TRBD1. This CDR3 has 18 residues. The germline gives CDR1 ENHRY, CDR2 SYGVKD. The junction had 15 bases not matched to a gene; V was cut back by 3 bases and J by 2 bases.

The sample holds many counts of this clonotype. The rearrangement links TRBV4-1 to TRBJ1-1, with D hard to call. Per germline, CDR1 MGHRA and CDR2 YSYEKL. Trimming cost V 1 base and J 12 bases, with 3 bases left between them. The CDR3 contains 9 residues. The CDR3 DNA reads TGCGCCAGCAGCCAAGGAACTTTCTTT. Translating gives CASSQGTFF.

The chain recombines TRBV2 with TRBJ1-5; D remains ambiguous. Trimming took off 3 bases at V and 4 bases at J, with 7 bases between the two ends. This CDR3 has 13 residues. CDR1 is SNHLY and CDR2 is FYNNEI in the germline V gene. For the CDR3, the DNA is TGTGCCAGCAGTGATTGGGGAAATCAGCCCCAGCATTTT. Its protein product is CASSDWGNQPQHF.

This clonotype has ten or more counts. This chain joins TRBV10-2 and TRBJ1-2; possible D gene TRBD1, 5 bases. The CDR3 totals 11 residues. CDR1 is WSHSY, CDR2 SAAADI, per germline. The V end was cut by 7 bases, the J end by 4 bases, with 7 bases between. CDR3 bases: TGCGCCAGCAACCAGGGCTATGGCTACACCTTC. Translation: CASNQGYGYTF.

The chain uses TRBV7-9 and TRBJ2-5; weak D call: TRBD2 (5 bases). The CDR3 consists of 15 residues. V shed 5 bases and J shed 7 bases, with 20 bases lying between them. Germline-derived CDR1 and CDR2 are SEHNR and FQNEAQ (reference sequence). This CDR3 is CASSQDQGLEVTQYF. CDR3 nucleotide sequence: TGTGCCAGCAGCCAAGATCAAGGCCTGGAGGTGACCCAGTACTTC.

This clonotype was found many times. V is TRBV7-9 and J is TRBJ2-7; D remains ambiguous. Germline CDR1 is SEHNR and CDR2 is FQNEAQ (reference sequence). The CDR3 consists of 13 residues. Trimming took 8 bases from V and 6 from J, leaving 17 bases between them. The CDR3 DNA sequence: TGTGCCAGCGAGAAGGCAAGTGCCGGCGAGCAGTACTTC. This codes for CASEKASAGEQYF.

This sequence joins TRBV20-1 and TRBJ2-7; possibly TRBD1 for D (5 bases). Germline CDR1 DFQATT, CDR2 SNEGSKA (reference sequence). There are 14 residues in the CDR3. Trimming took 0 bases from V and 3 from J, leaving 12 bases between them. The CDR3 sequence is CSARDIKRGYEQYF. For the CDR3, the DNA is TGCAGTGCTAGAGATATAAAAAGGGGCTACGAGCAGTACTTC.

CDR3 amino acids: CASSSGEFTGELFF. The CDR3 bases are TGTGCCAGCAGTTCTGGGGAATTCACCGGGGAGCTGTTTTTT. The rearrangement joins TRBV6-5 to TRBJ2-2; D is unclear. The V and J ends lost 4 bases and 4 bases respectively, with 10 bases between them. CDR1 and CDR2 (germline): MNHEY, SVGAGI. The CDR3 runs 14 residues.

This clonotype was detected a few times. The J gene is TRBJ2-7, the V gene TRBV9; tentatively, D is TRBD1 or TRBD2 (5 bases each). Germline V gene sequence: CDR1 SGDLS, CDR2 YYNGEE. The V gene lost 7 bases and the J gene lost 12 bases, with 20 bases spanning the gap. This CDR3 has 12 residues. In DNA, the CDR3 is TGTGCCAGCGGGGGACCTGGGCAGGGCTGGTACTTC. Encoded protein: CASGGPGQGWYF.

This clonotype was seen at least ten times. V gene TRBV7-8 combines with J gene TRBJ1-5, with 7 positions matching TRBD1. The CDR3 runs to 14 residues. After removal of 1 base from V and 4 bases from J, the junction contained 1 base not matched to a gene. In germline, CDR1 is SGHVS, CDR2 FQNEAQ. The DNA of the CDR3 is TGTGCCAGCAGCTTAGGGGACAGAAATCAGCCCCAGCATTTT. It is translated as CASSLGDRNQPQHF.

This clonotype occurred a few times. The chain employs TRBV19 and TRBJ2-5; D may be TRBD2 (6 bases). Trimming pared 0 bases from V and 5 bases from J, leaving 10 bases between. This CDR3 has 14 amino acids. CDR1 and CDR2 from the germline V gene are LNHDA and SQIVND (reference sequence). The CDR3 region has the DNA TGTGCCAGTAGTATAGATTCGGGAGAGGAGACCCAGTACTTC. It is translated as CASSIDSGEETQYF. Using reference TRBV19 and TRBJ2-5 for the parts outside the CDR3, the full variable domain is DGGITQSPKYLFRKEGQNVTLSCEQNLNHDAMYWYRQDPGQGLRLIYYSQIVNDFQKGDIAEGYSVSREKKESFPLTVTSAQKNPTAFYLCASSIDSGEETQYFGPGTRLLVL.

This clonotype was found many times. The chain has TRBV2 and TRBJ2-5; TRBD1 matches 9 bases. From germline, CDR1 is SNHLY and CDR2 FYNNEI. This CDR3 comprises 13 residues. Trimming took 7 bases from V and 4 from J; bases not matched to a gene: 4. CDR3 sequence: CASTLDRGETQYF. The CDR3 DNA sequence: TGTGCCAGCACTTTGGACAGGGGAGAGACCCAGTACTTC.

This clonotype was counted many times. V and J are TRBV7-6 and TRBJ2-5; 11 bases are shared with TRBD2. V dropped 1 base and J dropped 5; count of bases not matched to a gene: 3. Germline V gives CDR1 SGHVS, CDR2 FNYEAQ. The CDR3 has 15 amino acids. CDR3 region: CASSLVAGGPETQYF. The CDR3 DNA reads as TGTGCCAGCAGCTTAGTAGCGGGGGGGCCGGAGACCCAGTACTTC.

This sequence joins TRBV7-8 and TRBJ2-5; 10 bases map to TRBD2. From germline, CDR1 is SGHVS and CDR2 FQNEAQ. Germline trimming cut 5 bases from V and 2 bases from J; bases unmatched to any gene: 8. This CDR3 has 16 amino acids. CDR3 DNA sequence: TGTGCCAGCAGCAGGCTAGCGGGGGTTCTACAAGAGACCCAGTACTTC. Translated, it gives CASSRLAGVLQETQYF.

There are many counts of this clonotype. The V gene is TRBV10-3, the J gene TRBJ2-2; 10 bases line up with TRBD1. Losses at the gene ends were 9 bases for V and 6 bases for J; bases not matched to a gene: 4. The CDR3 has 13 amino acids. In germline, CDR1 is ENHRY, CDR2 SYGVKD. Here the CDR3 DNA reads TGTGCCATATGGACAGGGGGACCCGGGGAGCTGTTTTTT. This codes for CAIWTGGPGELFF.

Note on this clonotype: A much larger clone is a single base away; this may be a read error. The CDR3 protein is CATSNRGVSNQPQHF. The DNA of the CDR3 is TGTGCCACCAGCAACAGGGGAGTAAGCAATCAGCCCCAGCATTTT. This chain links TRBV15 with TRBJ1-5; 7 bases line up with TRBD1. The V gene's germline CDR1 is LNHNV and CDR2 YYDKDF (reference sequence). After removal of 4 bases from V and 1 base from J, the junction contained 4 bases not matched to a gene. CDR3 length: 15 amino acids.